The TCR beta chain described here comes from a study of shared clonotypes between healthy human individuals. Study-wide findings and caveats: What rarefaction showed was incomplete sorted-subset sequencing despite large depth.

There are 16 residues in the CDR3. With 5 bases clipped from V and 0 bases from J, the junction kept 4 bases outside the gene matches. The germline CDR1 and CDR2 sequences are SGHDT and YYEEEE. This table comes from immunoSEQ multiplex PCR, and its TCRdb copy is limited to in-frame clones, with some not included. The repertoire holds 1.5 million to 2.5 million clones, with approximately 94% as singletons. This clone appeared once. Its cognate antigen is unknown. CD8 cells regarded as naive lacked CD45RO, were positively chosen for CCR7, and omitted terminally differentiated effector memory CD45RA+ cells.

The chain employs TRBV5-6 and TRBJ2-2; 10 bases match TRBD1. The clonotype comes from a young man in good health. Sequencing input: naive CD8+ T cells sorted from blood. CDR3 bases: TGTGCCAGCAGGCGGACAGGGGGGTCGAACACCGGGGAGCTGTTTTTT. As protein: CASRRTGGSNTGELFF.